Sequencing of this TCR beta chain was carried out in a study of cytomegalovirus exposure and HLA in healthy donors. Whole-study results and caveats: A missense DCLRE1C variant was associated with V- and J-gene trimming of TCR beta chains in a later analysis, and an independent cohort replicated the association.

Regarding this clone: Antigen unknown.

The primer mix had 60 Vbeta and 13 Jbeta primers. Clones were read by immunoSEQ multiplex PCR, and TCRdb kept only the in-frame ones, dropping some. The sample gives some 57,000 clones, more than 70% of which show up once; about 1.6% is in the top ten. CDR1 is LNHDA, CDR2 SQIVND, per germline (reference sequence). The CDR3 runs to 14 residues. Trimming shortened V by 6 bases and J by 6 bases, and 17 bases separated the two germline ends. This receptor was taken from a man aged 25 to 40 in good health and CMV-seropositive. The sequencing sample was made of PBMCs. The chain combines TRBV19 with TRBJ1-1; D is unresolved. The CDR3 DNA is TGTGCCAGTAGGCCTAGGCCCTCAACGGCTGAAGCTTTCTTT. This encodes CASRPRPSTAEAFF.